The rows below give T cell receptor beta chains drawn from one sample of a study of siplizumab effects on memory and regulatory T cells. Libraries were prepared by immunoSEQ multiplex PCR; TCRdb keeps only in-frame clonotypes and omits some of them. In the table there are tens of thousands of clones, over 70% of which are singletons. The specimen sequenced was Tregs sorted from blood. These receptors originate from a human donor in good health. The CDR3 runs from the conserved cysteine through the conserved F or W. Fields, in order: clone size, J gene, D gene, V gene, CDR3 DNA, CDR3 protein. The D gene is left open where the match is weak. Some rows have no size entry. The others give once, few or many, or a class for an expanded clone.

.,TRBJ2-7,TRBD2,TRBV2,TGTGCCAGCAGAACCCCGGGACTAGCGGGATACTACGAGCAGTACTTC,CASRTPGLAGYYEQYF
.,TRBJ1-1,.,TRBV19,TGTGCCAGTAGTAGCCTGGGGGGCATGAACACTGAAGCTTTCTTT,CASSSLGGMNTEAFF
.,TRBJ1-1,.,TRBV19,TGTGCCAGTAGAACGGGACAAACGGGGAACACTGAAGCTTTCTTT,CASRTGQTGNTEAFF
.,TRBJ2-5,.,TRBV5-4,TGTGCCAGCAGCTTCAACCAAGAGACCCAGTACTTC,CASSFNQETQYF
.,TRBJ2-7,.,TRBV18,TGTGCCAGCTCACCACGGTCCCGCACCTACGAGCAGTACTTC,CASSPRSRTYEQYF
.,TRBJ2-7,.,TRBV6-6,TGTGCCAGCACCAACAACAGGCGTTACGAGCAGTACTTC,CASTNNRRYEQYF
.,TRBJ1-4,.,TRBV28,TGTGCCAGCAGTTTTGGCAGGGTACGAAGCAAGAAAAATGAAAAACTGTTTTTT,CASSFGRVRSKKNEKLFF
.,TRBJ2-3,TRBD1,TRBV18,TGTGCCAGCTCACCTAGGACAGGGCGGGCAGATACGCAGTATTTT,CASSPRTGRADTQYF
.,TRBJ1-2,.,TRBV5-1,TGCGCCAGCAGCTCCCGACAGGAGGGCTATGGCTACACCTTC,CASSSRQEGYGYTF
.,TRBJ2-3,TRBD1,TRBV5-1,TGCGCCAGCAGCGTACGGACAGGGGGCCAGGATACGCAGTATTTT,CASSVRTGGQDTQYF
.,TRBJ2-3,.,TRBV19,TGTGCCACACTCCGAGCAGATACGCAGTATTTT,CATLRADTQYF
.,TRBJ2-7,TRBD2,TRBV5-4,TGTGCCAGCAGCCTACTAGCGGGAGGGCCCTACGAGCAGTACTTC,CASSLLAGGPYEQYF
once,TRBJ2-7,.,TRBV9,TGTGCCAGCAGCCCCCAGGCAGCGCGCCGCCTGGGCGAGCAGTACTTC,CASSPQAARRLGEQYF
.,TRBJ2-2,.,TRBV5-1,TGCGCCAGCAGCTTGGGGAACACCGGGGAGCTGTTTTTT,CASSLGNTGELFF
.,TRBJ2-1,.,TRBV19,TGTGCCAGTAGCCCCGGTAGTGCCTACAATGAGCAGTTCTTC,CASSPGSAYNEQFF
.,TRBJ1-1,.,TRBV28,TGTGCCAGCAGTTTACCCCCGGGACACAAGTCCCAAGCTTTCTTT,CASSLPPGHKSQAFF